The source of this T cell receptor (beta chain) is a study of control samples from healthy donors and cancer patients. Assay: immunoSEQ multiplex PCR; the TCRdb copy retains only in-frame clones and omits some. The sample holds about 65,000 clones, 90% seen once. Germline V gene sequence: CDR1 MDHEN, CDR2 SYDVKM. V shed 6 bases and J shed 15 bases, with 17 bases lying between them. CDR3 length equals 12 residues. The genes are TRBV28 and TRBJ1-4, with D unresolved. This TCR was recovered from a woman between 45 and 65 years old with colorectal cancer. Input material: PBMCs. CDR3 nucleotides: TGTGCCAGCAGCCCGAACTTGGATAGGGTGTTTTTT. This encodes CASSPNLDRVFF.